The T cell receptor (beta chain) described here comes from a study of blood T cell repertoires in COVID-19. Details on this clone: Other DNA sequences in the same sample also yield this CDR3.

Some clones are missing from TCRdb's copy, which holds only in-frame ones; the method was immunoSEQ multiplex PCR. The profile shows 100,000 to 150,000 clones, over 75% of them singletons. The germline V gene has CDR1 MRHNA and CDR2 SNTAGT. CDR3 size: 13 residues. V was clipped by 3 bases and J by 8 bases; unmatched bases: 5. This TCR was sampled from a woman older than 75 with acute or convalescent COVID-19. Sequencing was performed on peripheral blood. The V gene is TRBV6-4, the J gene TRBJ1-2, with 8 bases lining up with TRBD1. CDR3 residues: CASSEGQGLGYTF. CDR3 nucleotide sequence: TGTGCCAGCAGTGAAGGACAGGGATTAGGCTACACCTTC.